What follows describes a single T cell receptor beta chain. This entry comes from a study of T cell changes during pregnancy in multiple sclerosis. V shed 4 bases and J shed 2 bases, with 18 bases lying between them. Germline V lookup: CDR1 SGHRS, CDR2 YFSETQ. This CDR3 is built from 16 residues. Using immunoSEQ multiplex PCR, the repertoire was profiled, and TCRdb retains in-frame clones only, with some absent. The sample has 79,000 or so clones; about 92% are singletons. The clonotype was recovered from a female donor with multiple sclerosis, enrolled in a pregnancy study. The chain uses TRBV5-1 and TRBJ1-2; D remains unclear. The material sequenced was CD4+ T cells from peripheral blood mononuclear cells, taken before pregnancy. The CDR3 bases are TGCGCCAGCAGCGTCGACGGCGGGGTAGTGAACTATGGCTACACCTTC. Translated, it gives CASSVDGGVVNYGYTF.